This T cell receptor beta chain was captured in a study of cytomegalovirus exposure and HLA in healthy donors. Turning to the study itself: About 79 million unique TCRs from HLA-typed donors were held in an early data release.

Comments on this clone: Its antigen remains unknown.

Study-wide findings and caveats: Sequencing likely caused a cluster of highly shared sequence variants.

Researchers ran the PCR with 60 Vbeta and 13 Jbeta primers. Clones were read by immunoSEQ multiplex PCR, and TCRdb kept only the in-frame ones, dropping some. Here the sample spans 90,000 to 150,000 clones, 70% to 85% being singletons. The CDR3 is 14 amino acids. Trimming took off 5 bases at V and 4 bases at J, with 12 bases between the two ends. Germline loops: CDR1 MNHEY, CDR2 SVGAGI. V gene TRBV6-5 combines with J gene TRBJ1-5; maybe TRBD1 (6 bases). The sequence came from a man aged 18 to 29 in good health and CMV-seropositive. Sample: PBMCs. The CDR3, as DNA: TGTGCCAGCAGTCCACAGGGATGGAATCAGCCCCAGCATTTT. This codes for CASSPQGWNQPQHF.